Shown below are 9 T cell receptor beta chains from a single sample sequenced in a study of T-cell reconstitution after alpha-beta-depleted transplantation in children. The TCRbeta library incorporated unique molecular identifiers. TCRdb re-analysed the PCR reads in MiXCR, keeping a single row per CDR3 protein. The sample yields around 500,000 distinct CDR3 sequences, around 13% seen once. Sequences were derived from PBMCs from the stem cell graft donor, sampled from the stem cell graft. Receptors were obtained from a human donor who donated a stem cell graft to a child with combined immunodeficiency.

This clonotype was seen a few times. The chain combines TRBV20-1 with TRBJ2-6; D gene uncertain. CDR1 DFQATT and CDR2 SNEGSKA come from the germline V gene (reference sequence). The CDR3 is 16 amino acids. Trimming cost V 5 bases and J 0 bases, with 14 bases left between them. CDR3 sequence (DNA): TGCAGTGCTCGACCTAGTGGCCACTCTGGGGCCAACGTCCTGACTTTC. Amino acids: CSARPSGHSGANVLTF.

This clonotype was seen a handful of times. The J gene is TRBJ2-2, the V gene TRBV4-3, with D possibly matching TRBD2 (5 bases). The ends were cut back, 1 base at V and 0 bases at J, with 9 bases in the middle. This CDR3 contains 16 residues. CDR1 is LGHNA and CDR2 is YSLEER in the germline V gene. For the CDR3, the DNA is TGCGCCAGCAGCCAAGGTGTCGGGGCGAACACCGGGGAGCTGTTTTTT. This codes for CASSQGVGANTGELFF.

There are many counts of this clonotype. The chain links TRBV12-3 or TRBV12-4 to TRBJ2-1; TRBD2 matches 8 bases. The V segment lost 6 bases and the J segment 4 bases; nucleotides outside the gene matches: 2. CDR3 length: 13 residues. CDR3 region: CASSGGAYNEQFF. CDR3 sequence (DNA): TGTGCCAGCAGCGGGGGGGCTTACAATGAGCAGTTCTTC.

In its sample, this clonotype was seen a few times. The rearrangement uses TRBV7-9 and TRBJ2-7; the D gene is possibly TRBD1 (6 bases). Germline CDR1 and CDR2: SEHNR and FQNEAQ (reference sequence). Trimming took off 2 bases at V and 1 base at J, with 9 bases between the two ends. This CDR3 has 14 residues. The CDR3 protein is CASSLRGQSYEQYF. CDR3 in DNA: TGTGCCAGCAGCTTACGAGGACAGTCCTACGAGCAGTACTTC.

Ten or more counts support this clonotype. The rearrangement uses TRBV10-3 and TRBJ2-2, with 7 bases matching TRBD1. The CDR3 loop spans 17 amino acids. The V segment lost 2 bases and the J segment 1 base; nucleotides outside the gene matches: 7. Per the germline V gene, CDR1 is ENHRY and CDR2 is SYGVKD. The CDR3 DNA reads as TGTGCCATCAGTGAGCCTCGTAGGACAGGGAACACCGGGGAGCTGTTTTTT. It yields the protein CAISEPRRTGNTGELFF.

This clonotype was observed many times. This rearrangement joins TRBV20-1 to TRBJ2-3, with 14 bases fitting TRBD2. J lost 4 bases, V lost 0 bases, and 3 bases had no gene match. This CDR3 has 16 residues. Per the germline V gene, CDR1 is DFQATT and CDR2 is SNEGSKA (reference sequence). The CDR3, as DNA: TGCAGTGCTAGAGATACGGGACTAGCGGGAGCAGATACGCAGTATTTT. It translates to CSARDTGLAGADTQYF.

This chain uses TRBV4-1 with TRBJ1-2, with a tentative D call TRBD1 (5 bases). Between the trimmed V and J ends, which lost 3 bases and 3 bases, there was a span of 14 bases. The length of the CDR3 is 15 residues. Germline CDR1 MGHRA, CDR2 YSYEKL. For the CDR3, the DNA is TGCGCCAGCAGCCAGACGGTGGGGGATTACTATGGCTACACCTTC. This encodes CASSQTVGDYYGYTF.

This clonotype has just a few counts. V usage is TRBV6-2 or TRBV6-3 and J usage is TRBJ1-1; D ambiguous. In germline, CDR1 is MNHEY, CDR2 SVGEGT. The CDR3 consists of 18 residues. With 2 bases removed from V and 1 base from J, the gap between germline ends came to 20 bases. The CDR3 region has the DNA TGTGCCAGCAGTTACCACGTGTTCAGGCGAACCGAGAACACTGAAGCTTTCTTT. Translation gives CASSYHVFRRTENTEAFF.

This clonotype was observed a handful of times. V and J are TRBV6-1 and TRBJ2-1, with TRBD2 matching 8 bases. V shed 7 bases, J shed 8 bases, and the junction held 16 bases outside the gene matches. Germline V gives CDR1 MNHNS, CDR2 SASEGT. The CDR3 has 16 amino acids. Written as DNA, the CDR3 is TGTGCCAGCACCCTGCGGGGGCTAGCGGGTACGCATGAGCAGTTCTTC. The encoded protein is CASTLRGLAGTHEQFF.